These 23 T cell receptor beta chains were all obtained from the same sample, sequenced in a study of shared clonotypes between healthy human individuals (dated by TCRdb to 2020 to 2021). The library was built by means of the immunoSEQ multiplex PCR assay. The clones in this table, taken by TCRdb from immuneACCESS, are in-frame only. Not every clone is retained; where verified, under half of the shortfall comes from an unresolved V gene, and the cause of the rest is unknown. Recorded for this sample are some 500,000 clones; roughly four fifths of them occurred a single time. About 12% of the sample rests with the top ten. Sequenced input: PBMCs. The receptors here all came from a woman in her thirties or forties in good health. Some clones in this sample may be carry-over from other donors' samples.

This CDR3 reads CASSVDYPVHEQFF. The DNA of the CDR3 is TGCGCCAGCAGCGTCGACTATCCGGTCCATGAGCAGTTCTTC. The chain uses TRBV5-1 and TRBJ2-1, with a possible D match to TRBD2 (5 bases). This CDR3 is built from 14 residues. The ends were cut back, 4 bases at V and 8 bases at J, with 16 bases in the middle. The germline V gene encodes CDR1 SGHRS and CDR2 YFSETQ.

As regards this clone: It differs at one base from a far larger clone, so likely a read error. This rearrangement joins TRBV30 to TRBJ2-1; D is possibly TRBD2 (6 bases). The CDR3 is 15 residues long. The germline V gene encodes CDR1 GTSNPN and CDR2 SVGIG (reference sequence). CDR3 residues: CASTVNGGINNERFF. CDR3 bases: TGTGCCTCCACCGTGAACGGCGGGATCAACAATGAGCGGTTCTTC. Drawing the rest from reference TRBV30 and TRBJ2-1, the complete variable domain is SQTIHQWPATLVQPVGSPLSLECTVEGTSNPNLYWYRQAAGRGLQLLFYSVGIGQISSEVPQNLSASRPQDRQFILSSKKLLLSDSGFYLCASTVNGGINNERFFGPGTRLTVL.

Worth noting for this clone: Possible read error: a much larger clone is one base away. The rearrangement uses TRBV25-1 and TRBJ2-3; D call uncertain. Germline V gene data show CDR1 as MGHDK and CDR2 as SYGVNS. Trimming left V 6 bases short and J 0 bases short, with 1 base between. The CDR3 totals 11 residues. CDR3 protein: CASRSTDTQYF. CDR3 in DNA: TGTGCCAGCAGGAGCACAGATACGCAGTATTTT.

The rearrangement uses TRBV4-2 and TRBJ2-5; D is ambiguous. The CDR3 sequence is 16 residues long. Per germline, CDR1 LGHNA and CDR2 YNFKEQ. Trimming took off 0 bases at V and 2 bases at J, with 13 bases between the two ends. CDR3 nucleotides: TGTGCCAGCAGCCAAGAGATCAGCTTCACTCAAGAGACCCAGTACTTC. Its translation: CASSQEISFTQETQYF.

V is TRBV5-6 and J is TRBJ2-7; TRBD1 might be the D (5 bases). In germline, CDR1 is SGHDT, CDR2 YYEEEE. V was shortened by 4 bases and J by 1 base, with 12 bases between the two germline ends. The CDR3 has 14 residues. The CDR3 region has the DNA TGTGCCAGCAGCCCGACAGCTAATTCCTACGAGCAGTACTTC. This encodes CASSPTANSYEQYF.

This chain connects TRBV5-1 to TRBJ1-1, with TRBD1 matching over 7 bases. V gave up 6 bases and J gave up 0 bases; unmatched junction bases: 8. The length of the CDR3 is 15 residues. Germline CDR1 reads SGHRS; CDR2 reads YFSETQ. In nucleotides, the CDR3 is TGCGCCAGCACCTGGGACAGTATCATGAACACTGAAGCTTTCTTT. As protein: CASTWDSIMNTEAFF. The full variable domain, rest sourced from reference TRBV5-1 and TRBJ1-1, is KAGVTQTPRYLIKTRGQQVTLSCSPISGHRSVSWYQQTPGQGLQFLFEYFSETQRNKGNFPGRFSGRQFSNSRSEMNVSTLELGDSALYLCASTWDSIMNTEAFFGQGTRLTVV.

This clone was counted at least ten times. The chain joins TRBV6-6 to TRBJ2-7, with unresolved D. Trimming stripped 0 bases from V and 1 base from J, with 7 bases between. Germline loops: CDR1 MNHNY, CDR2 SVGAGI (reference sequence). The CDR3 length is 14 residues. CDR3 sequence reads: CASSYSDGSYEQYF. As DNA, the CDR3 is TGTGCCAGCAGTTACTCGGACGGTTCCTACGAGCAGTACTTC.

The CDR3 DNA sequence: TGTGCCAGCAGTTTAAGGCAGGGGAGAAGCACAGATACGCAGTATTTT. It codes for CASSLRQGRSTDTQYF. The rearrangement uses TRBV27 and TRBJ2-3; D possibly corresponds to TRBD1 (6 bases). CDR3 length: 16 residues. Per germline, CDR1 MNHEY and CDR2 SMNVEV (reference sequence). Deletions cut 2 bases from V and 0 bases from J, with 12 bases between.

V is TRBV4-2 and J is TRBJ2-4; the match to TRBD1 covers 7 bases. This CDR3 contains 12 residues. With 3 bases clipped from V and 12 bases from J, the junction kept 5 bases outside the gene matches. Germline V gene sequence: CDR1 LGHNA, CDR2 YNFKEQ. The CDR3 sequence is CASSQEQGTQYF. Written as DNA, the CDR3 is TGTGCCAGCAGCCAGGAACAGGGGACTCAGTACTTC.

The J gene is TRBJ2-5, the V gene TRBV18; weak D call: TRBD2 (5 bases). Per germline, CDR1 KGHSH and CDR2 LQKENI. This CDR3 is built from 14 residues. The ends were cut back, 3 bases at V and 4 bases at J, with 12 bases in the middle. This chain's CDR3 is CASSPDGGIETQYF. The CDR3 DNA reads as TGTGCCAGCTCACCCGACGGAGGAATAGAGACCCAGTACTTC.

This clone was seen only a few times. This chain connects TRBV6-5 to TRBJ1-2, with D tentatively TRBD1 (5 bases). There are 14 residues in the CDR3. CDR1 and CDR2 from the germline V gene are MNHEY and SVGAGI. The ends were cut back, 0 bases at V and 4 bases at J, with 9 bases in the middle. The CDR3 protein is CASSYSSGVYGYTF. In DNA, the CDR3 is TGTGCCAGCAGTTACTCATCGGGGGTCTATGGCTACACCTTC.

The chain has TRBV10-3 and TRBJ1-2; 8 nucleotides match TRBD1. The CDR3 spans 15 residues. Germline V gives CDR1 ENHRY, CDR2 SYGVKD. With 4 bases clipped from V and 7 bases from J, the junction kept 11 bases outside the gene matches. In DNA form, the CDR3 reads TGTGCCATCAGTGTCGGCGGACAGGGCGGTCCTGGCTACACCTTC. This translates into CAISVGGQGGPGYTF.

The chain recombines TRBV5-1 with TRBJ1-3; 8 bases align to TRBD1. The CDR3 length is 18 residues. Germline assignment: CDR1 SGHRS and CDR2 YFSETQ. The V segment lost 1 base and the J segment 3 bases; nucleotides outside the gene matches: 12. For the CDR3, the DNA is TGCGCCAGCAGCTTGAGCCCGACAGGGGTGGGGAGTGGAAACACCATATATTTT. Protein: CASSLSPTGVGSGNTIYF.

The V gene is TRBV28, the J gene TRBJ1-2; 8 bases map to TRBD1. Per the germline V gene, CDR1 is MDHEN and CDR2 is SYDVKM. There are 14 residues in the CDR3. V trimming: 7 bases; J trimming: 4 bases; junction bases outside the gene matches: 8. The CDR3 bases are TGTGCCAGCACCCCCCCAGGGGGCGCCTATGGCTACACCTTC. Translating gives CASTPPGGAYGYTF.

The chain has TRBV7-2 and TRBJ2-3; D is possibly TRBD2 (5 bases). CDR1 and CDR2 (germline): SGHTA, FQGNSA. The CDR3 is made up of 13 amino acids. With 4 bases removed from V and 3 bases from J, the gap between germline ends came to 8 bases. CDR3 in DNA: TGTGCCAGCAGCTCGTGGAGGACAGATACGCAGTATTTT. It specifies CASSSWRTDTQYF.

The rearrangement joins TRBV27 to TRBJ2-7, with TRBD1 identical over 9 bases. CDR3 length equals 13 residues. Trimming at V came to 8 bases and at J to 6 bases, leaving 8 bases not matched to a gene. Germline CDR1 MNHEY, CDR2 SMNVEV (reference sequence). CDR3 region: CASRTGVKREQYF. CDR3 coding DNA: TGTGCCAGCCGGACAGGGGTTAAGCGCGAGCAGTACTTC.

In the case of this clone: This may come from a read error, since a much larger clone is one base off. V usage is TRBV2 and J usage is TRBJ2-7; D not resolved. V lost 5 bases to trimming and J lost 2 bases, with 10 bases between them. Germline CDR1 is SNHLY and CDR2 is FYNNEI. The CDR3 is 13 amino acids. The CDR3, as DNA: TGTGCCAGCAGTATGGCTTTTACCTACGAGCAGTACTTC. It codes for CASSMAFTYEQYF.

The chain is built from TRBV30 and TRBJ2-5; TRBD2 is a possible D gene (5 bases). This CDR3 comprises 11 residues. Germline V gene data show CDR1 as GTSNPN and CDR2 as SVGIG (reference sequence). The V end was cut by 4 bases, the J end by 5 bases, with 8 bases between. The CDR3 sequence is CAWNSDETQYF. As DNA, the CDR3 is TGTGCCTGGAATAGCGACGAGACCCAGTACTTC.

Regarding this clone: With a far larger clone one base away, a read error is the likely cause. The CDR3 does not end in the conserved phenylalanine or tryptophan, so this is likely a read error. The chain couples TRBV5-3 to TRBJ1-5, with D hard to call. TRBV5-3 is an ORF; its function is uncertain. This CDR3 comprises 13 residues. Trimming removed 0 bases from V and 4 bases from J, with 5 bases in between. The CDR3 DNA reads TGTGCCAGAAGCTTGGCGCAAAATCAGCCCCAGCATTCT. Translation: CARSLAQNQPQHS.

The V call is TRBV11-3, the J call TRBJ2-5; D may be TRBD2 (6 bases). The CDR3 is made up of 15 amino acids. The germline V and J ends were trimmed by 3 bases and 1 base, with 12 bases remaining between them. The V gene's germline CDR1 is SGHNT and CDR2 YENEEA. The CDR3, as DNA: TGTGCCAGCAGCTTGGGGGGAACTAGCCAAGAGACCCAGTACTTC. Amino acid sequence: CASSLGGTSQETQYF.

This clone was counted between two and nine times. The rearrangement links TRBV5-1 to TRBJ2-7, with TRBD1 matching over 7 bases. This CDR3 contains 14 residues. CDR1 and CDR2 from the germline V gene are SGHRS and YFSETQ. V dropped 4 bases and J dropped 2; count of bases not matched to a gene: 6. This chain's CDR3 is CASSESQGAYEQYF. CDR3 nucleotides: TGCGCCAGCAGCGAGAGCCAGGGGGCCTACGAGCAGTACTTC.

The CDR3 here is CASSLSEDSYGYTF. The CDR3 DNA follows: TGTGCCAGCAGTTTATCCGAGGACAGCTATGGCTACACCTTC. The J gene is TRBJ1-2, the V gene TRBV27; tentative D call: TRBD1 (6 bases). Trimming pared 0 bases from V and 4 bases from J, leaving 9 bases between. The CDR3 spans 14 residues. Germline CDR1 is MNHEY and CDR2 is SMNVEV (reference sequence).

This clone appeared a few times. The chain combines TRBV5-1 with TRBJ2-2; D is possibly TRBD2 (5 bases). V shed 0 bases and J shed 5 bases, with 11 bases lying between them. Germline CDR1 SGHRS, CDR2 YFSETQ. This CDR3 comprises 15 residues. The CDR3 DNA reads as TGCGCCAGCAGCTTGGAAGGAGGACGGACCGGGGAGCTGTTTTTT. It specifies CASSLEGGRTGELFF.